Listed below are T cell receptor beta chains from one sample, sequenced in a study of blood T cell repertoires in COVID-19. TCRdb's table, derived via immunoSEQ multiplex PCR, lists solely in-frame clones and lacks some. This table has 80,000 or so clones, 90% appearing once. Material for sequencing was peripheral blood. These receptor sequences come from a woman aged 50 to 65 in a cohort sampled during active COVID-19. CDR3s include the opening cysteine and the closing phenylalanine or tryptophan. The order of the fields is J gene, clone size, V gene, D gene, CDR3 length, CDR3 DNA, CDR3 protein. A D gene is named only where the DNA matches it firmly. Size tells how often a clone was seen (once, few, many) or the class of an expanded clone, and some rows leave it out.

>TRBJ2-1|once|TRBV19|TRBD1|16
TGTGCCAGTAGCCCCGTCCGGGACAGCTCCTACAATGAGCAGTTCTTC
CASSPVRDSSYNEQFF
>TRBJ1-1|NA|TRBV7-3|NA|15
TGTGCCAGCAGCTTGGAGGGCGGGCCAATAACGGGAGCTTTCTTT
CASSLEGGPITGAFF
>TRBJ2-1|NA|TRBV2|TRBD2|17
TGTGCCAGCAGAGTGACTAGCGGGAGCCTTAAGGACAATGAGCAGTTCTTC
CASRVTSGSLKDNEQFF
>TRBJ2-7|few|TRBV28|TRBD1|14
TGTGCCAGCAGTAACAGGGGGAAAGCCTACGAGCAGTACTTC
CASSNRGKAYEQYF
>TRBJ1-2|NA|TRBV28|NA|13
TGTGCCAGCAGGACGGGGGGCCTCTATGGCTACACCTTC
CASRTGGLYGYTF
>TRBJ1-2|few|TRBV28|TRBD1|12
TGTGCCAGCCTACAGGGGGCGGGGGGCTACACCTTC
CASLQGAGGYTF
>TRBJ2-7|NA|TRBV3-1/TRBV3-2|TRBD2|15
TGTGCCAGCAGCCAAGGGCTAGCGGAAAGTGACGAGCAGTACTTC
CASSQGLAESDEQYF
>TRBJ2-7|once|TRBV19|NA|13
TGTGCCAGTAGTATGGCAGGGGCCTACGAGCAGTACTTC
CASSMAGAYEQYF
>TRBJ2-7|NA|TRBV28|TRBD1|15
TGTGCCAGCAGTCCGTCGGGGACAGGGGGCTACGAGCAGTACTTC
CASSPSGTGGYEQYF
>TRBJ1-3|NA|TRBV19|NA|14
TGTGCCAGTAGTGCGATGATAACTGGAAACACCATATATTTT
CASSAMITGNTIYF
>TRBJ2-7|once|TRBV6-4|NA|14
TGTGCCAGCTCCGGGACACCGGGGACCTACGAGCAGTACTTC
CASSGTPGTYEQYF
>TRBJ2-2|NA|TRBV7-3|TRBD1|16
TGTGCCAGCAGCTTAATGGGGACAGGGAACACCGGGGAGCTGTTTTTT
CASSLMGTGNTGELFF
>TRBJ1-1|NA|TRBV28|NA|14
TGTGCCAGCTATGCCGGGACACCGAACACTGAAGCTTTCTTT
CASYAGTPNTEAFF
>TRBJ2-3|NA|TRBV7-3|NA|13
TGTGCCAGCAGCCCGCGACTAGTCGATACGCAGTATTTT
CASSPRLVDTQYF
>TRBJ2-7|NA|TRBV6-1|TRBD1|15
TGTGCCAGCAGTGAAGTGAACGGACAGGGGTACGAGCAGTACTTC
CASSEVNGQGYEQYF
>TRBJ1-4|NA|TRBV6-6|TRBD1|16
TGTGCCAGCAGTTACTCGAGGGGACAGGTGGAGGAAAAACTGTTTTTT
CASSYSRGQVEEKLFF
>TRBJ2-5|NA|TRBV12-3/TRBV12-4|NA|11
TGTGCCAGCAGTCTACGGGAGACCCAGTACTTC
CASSLRETQYF
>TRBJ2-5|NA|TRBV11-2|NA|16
TGTGCCAGCAGCCCCCGGTTGGCCGGAGCGGGAGAGACCCAGTACTTC
CASSPRLAGAGETQYF
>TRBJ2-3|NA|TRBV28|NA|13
TGTGCGATCAGGGGGGCAAGTTTGGATACGCAGTATTTT
CAIRGASLDTQYF
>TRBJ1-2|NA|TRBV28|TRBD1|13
TGTGCCAGCAGTCCGACAGGGTCCTATGGCTACACCTTC
CASSPTGSYGYTF
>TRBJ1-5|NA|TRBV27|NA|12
TGTGCCAGCAGGAGTGGCAATCAGCCCCAGCATTTT
CASRSGNQPQHF
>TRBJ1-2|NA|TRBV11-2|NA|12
TGTGCCAGCAGCTCTTTACAGAGCGGCTACACCTTC
CASSSLQSGYTF
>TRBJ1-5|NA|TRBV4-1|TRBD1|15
TGCGCCAGCAGCACCACAGGGGCGGGCAATCAGCCCCAGCATTTT
CASSTTGAGNQPQHF
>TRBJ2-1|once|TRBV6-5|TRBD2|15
TGTGCCAGCAGTTCGGTCGGGACTAGCATCAATGAGCAGTTCTTC
CASSSVGTSINEQFF
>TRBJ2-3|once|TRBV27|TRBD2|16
TGTGCCAGCAGTTTATACGGGAGGGCCGGAGGAGATACGCAGTATTTT
CASSLYGRAGGDTQYF
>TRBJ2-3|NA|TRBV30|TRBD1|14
TGTGCCTGGTCCGGGACAGGGAGCGCAGATACGCAGTATTTT
CAWSGTGSADTQYF
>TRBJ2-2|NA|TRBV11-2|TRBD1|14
TGTGCCAGCAGCCGGACAGGGAACACCGGGGAGCTGTTTTTT
CASSRTGNTGELFF
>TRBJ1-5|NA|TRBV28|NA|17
TGTGCCAGCAGTTTCGGTCGGGCGGGGGGAAGGAATCAGCCCCAGCATTTT
CASSFGRAGGRNQPQHF
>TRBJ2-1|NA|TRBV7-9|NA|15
TGTGCCAGCAGCTTCCTTCTCGGGACACCCAATGAGCAGTTCTTC
CASSFLLGTPNEQFF
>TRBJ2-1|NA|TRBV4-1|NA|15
TGCGCCAGCAGACCTGGGACTCTCCTGAACAATGAGCAGTTCTTC
CASRPGTLLNNEQFF
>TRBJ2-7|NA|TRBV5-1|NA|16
TGCGCCAGCAACCTACCAGGAGCAGGGGGGAACTACGAGCAGTACTTC
CASNLPGAGGNYEQYF
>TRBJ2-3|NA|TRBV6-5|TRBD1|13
TGTGCCAGCTCCCACCAGGGGGCGAATGAGAGGTATTTT
CASSHQGANERYF
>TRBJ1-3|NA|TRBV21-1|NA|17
TGTGCCAGCAGCTCCCGGGGTGGACGGGCCTCTGGAAACACCATATATTTT
CASSSRGGRASGNTIYF
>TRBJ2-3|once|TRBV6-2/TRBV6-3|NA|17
TGTGCCAGCAGTTACCCCGACAGTGTCTATAGCACAGATACGCAGTATTTT
CASSYPDSVYSTDTQYF
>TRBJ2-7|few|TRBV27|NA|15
TGTGCCAGCAGTTTAATAGGGGACTCTGACTACGAGCAGTACTTC
CASSLIGDSDYEQYF
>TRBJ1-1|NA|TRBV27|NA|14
TGTGCCAGCAGTTTCCAGGGGATGAACACTGAAGCTTTCTTT
CASSFQGMNTEAFF
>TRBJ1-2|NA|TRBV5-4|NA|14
TGTGCCAGCAGCTTGGACAGGGATGGCTATGGCTACACCTTC
CASSLDRDGYGYTF
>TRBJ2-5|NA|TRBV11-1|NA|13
TGTGCCAGCAGCTTTGCACAGCGGGTAACCCAGTACTTC
CASSFAQRVTQYF
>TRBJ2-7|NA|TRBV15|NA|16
TGTGCCACCAGCAGAGAGGGCCCCGGGACACAGTACGAGCAGTACTTC
CATSREGPGTQYEQYF
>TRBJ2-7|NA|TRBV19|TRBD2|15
TGTGCCAGTAGTACCGGGACTAGGGTGAACTACGAGCAGTACTTC
CASSTGTRVNYEQYF
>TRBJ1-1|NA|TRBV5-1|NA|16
TGCGCCAGCAGCTCCACGGGATTGGATATGAACACTGAAGCTTTCTTT
CASSSTGLDMNTEAFF
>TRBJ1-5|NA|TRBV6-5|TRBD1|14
TGTGCCAGCACCATAGGGGGCCCCAATCAGCCCCAGCATTTT
CASTIGGPNQPQHF
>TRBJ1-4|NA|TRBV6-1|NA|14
TGTGCCAGCAGTGAGGGAGGGGGTAATGAAAAACTGTTTTTT
CASSEGGGNEKLFF
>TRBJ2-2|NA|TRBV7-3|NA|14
TGTGCCAGCAGCTTAAACTCCCACACCGGGGAGCTGTTTTTT
CASSLNSHTGELFF
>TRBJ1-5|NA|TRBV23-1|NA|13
TGCGCCAGCAGTCAATGGAGTGGACAGCCCCAGCATTTT
CASSQWSGQPQHF
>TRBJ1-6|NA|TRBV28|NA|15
TGTGCCAGCACTCAACAGGGCGGATATGATTCACCCCTCCACTTT
CASTQQGGYDSPLHF
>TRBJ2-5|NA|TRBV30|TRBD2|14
TGTGCCTGGAGGTTCGGACTAGCAGCAGAGACCCAGTACTTC
CAWRFGLAAETQYF
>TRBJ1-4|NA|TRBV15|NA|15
TGTGCCACCAGCGAGAGACAGACGCCTAATGAAAAACTGTTTTTT
CATSERQTPNEKLFF
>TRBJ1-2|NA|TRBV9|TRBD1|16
TGTGCCAGCAGCCCCACTGGACAGGCCGCTAACTATGGCTACACCTTC
CASSPTGQAANYGYTF
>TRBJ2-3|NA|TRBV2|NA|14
TGTGCCAGCAGCGAGCGTGCCAACACAGATACGCAGTATTTT
CASSERANTDTQYF
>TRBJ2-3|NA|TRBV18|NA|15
TGTGCCAGCTCACCCTCGACAACCGCCCGCGATACGCAGTATTTT
CASSPSTTARDTQYF
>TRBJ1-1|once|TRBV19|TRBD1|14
TGTGCCAGTATCGGACAGGGAAGGGGCACTGAAGCTTTCTTT
CASIGQGRGTEAFF
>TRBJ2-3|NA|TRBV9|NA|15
TGTGCCAGCAGCGTAGGGGGACTGTCAACAGATACGCAGTATTTT
CASSVGGLSTDTQYF
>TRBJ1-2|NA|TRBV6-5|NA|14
TGTGCCAGCAGCCCAAGGAGGGTTAGGAAGGGCTACACCTTC
CASSPRRVRKGYTF
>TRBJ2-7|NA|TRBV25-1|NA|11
TGTGCCAGCAGTACAGCCTACGAGCAGTACTTC
CASSTAYEQYF
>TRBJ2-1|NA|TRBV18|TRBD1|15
TGTGCCAGCTCTAGACAGGGAGAGGCCTACAATGAGCAGTTCTTC
CASSRQGEAYNEQFF
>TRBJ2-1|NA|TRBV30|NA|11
TGTGCCTGGAGTCTAGCAAATGAGCAGTTCTTC
CAWSLANEQFF
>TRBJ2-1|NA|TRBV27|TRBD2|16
TGTGCCAGCAGCCATCTACTAGCGGGAGGAAACGGTGAGCAGTTCTTC
CASSHLLAGGNGEQFF
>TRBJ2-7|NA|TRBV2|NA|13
TGTGCCACCGCCTCTGGCGGGAACTACGAGCAGTACTTC
CATASGGNYEQYF